This is a list of T cell receptor beta chains from one sample in a study of blood T cell repertoires in COVID-19. The repertoire was sequenced with immunoSEQ multiplex PCR; TCRdb's copy has only in-frame clones and lacks some. Of roughly 170,000 clones in the sample, around 85% are singletons; the top ten hold roughly 1.1%. Sequences were obtained from peripheral blood. These receptors originate from a man between 60 and 70 years old who had recovered from COVID-19. Each CDR3 is given with its conserved first and last residue. The order of the fields is CDR3 protein, CDR3 DNA, J gene, D gene, V gene, clone size. A D gene is named only where the DNA matches it firmly. A clone size is listed for some rows: how often the clone was seen (once, few, many), or a class if it is expanded.

CASSLGGRGGPSHF | TGTGCCAGCAGCTTGGGGGGGAGAGGGGGTCCTTCGCATTTT | TRBJ1-5 | NA | TRBV5-8 | once
CASSYRTGSTDTQYF | TGTGCCAGCAGCTACCGGACAGGGAGCACAGATACGCAGTATTTT | TRBJ2-3 | TRBD1 | TRBV7-2 | once
CASSQTGGGTEAFF | TGTGCCAGCAGCCAAACGGGGGGAGGCACTGAAGCTTTCTTT | TRBJ1-1 | NA | TRBV7-3 | NA
CASSQGLIREGHEKLFF | TGTGCCAGCAGCCAAGGCCTAATCAGGGAGGGTCATGAAAAACTGTTTTTT | TRBJ1-4 | NA | TRBV4-2 | NA
CASRLTDRGYGYTF | TGTGCCAGCAGACTTACGGACAGGGGCTATGGCTACACCTTC | TRBJ1-2 | TRBD1 | TRBV27 | NA
CASSFPTGIYGYTF | TGTGCCAGCAGCTTCCCGACAGGAATCTATGGCTACACCTTC | TRBJ1-2 | NA | TRBV5-6 | once
CASSEEAGRSPLHF | TGTGCCAGCAGTGAAGAGGCGGGGCGGTCACCCCTCCACTTT | TRBJ1-6 | NA | TRBV6-1 | NA
CASSPTGTGRSPPHF | TGTGCCAGCAGTCCCACTGGGACAGGGCGGTCACCCCCCCACTTT | TRBJ1-6 | TRBD1 | TRBV6-2/TRBV6-3 | NA
CASRKGQGWLENTEAFF | TGCGCCAGCAGAAAGGGACAGGGGTGGCTGGAGAACACTGAAGCTTTCTTT | TRBJ1-1 | TRBD1 | TRBV5-1 | NA
CASKGGLSRETQYF | TGTGCCAGCAAGGGGGGGCTCAGTCGGGAGACCCAGTACTTC | TRBJ2-5 | NA | TRBV2 | NA
CASSLDGLAGGKVAKNIQYF | TGTGCCAGCAGCTTAGATGGACTAGCGGGGGGCAAAGTAGCCAAAAACATTCAGTACTTC | TRBJ2-4 | TRBD2 | TRBV11-2 | NA
CASSPQGDSAYEQYF | TGTGCCAGCAGCCCCCAGGGGGACTCGGCCTACGAGCAGTACTTC | TRBJ2-7 | NA | TRBV7-3 | NA
CASASWDRGAWGYEQYF | TGTGCCAGTGCCTCTTGGGACAGGGGCGCGTGGGGCTACGAGCAGTACTTC | TRBJ2-7 | TRBD1 | TRBV19 | NA
CASSLGQGAIRYTF | TGTGCCAGCAGCTTAGGACAGGGGGCGATTCGCTACACCTTC | TRBJ1-2 | TRBD1 | TRBV13 | few
CASSFPGKDGYTF | TGTGCCAGCAGCTTCCCAGGGAAGGATGGCTACACCTTC | TRBJ1-2 | NA | TRBV7-9 | NA
CASSLELGAVETQYF | TGCGCCAGCAGCTTGGAATTGGGGGCTGTGGAGACCCAGTACTTC | TRBJ2-5 | NA | TRBV5-1 | NA
CASREWNTEAFF | TGTGCCAGTAGAGAGTGGAACACTGAAGCTTTCTTT | TRBJ1-1 | NA | TRBV19 | once
CASSLGTVNTEAFF | TGTGCCAGCAGCCTTGGGACAGTGAACACTGAAGCTTTCTTT | TRBJ1-1 | TRBD1 | TRBV5-6 | NA
CSERRPIPGASETQYF | TGCAGCGAACGACGACCCATTCCAGGGGCTTCAGAGACCCAGTACTTC | TRBJ2-5 | NA | TRBV29-1 | NA
CASTRLQETQYF | TGTGCCAGTACGAGGCTACAAGAGACCCAGTACTTC | TRBJ2-5 | NA | TRBV5-5 | NA
CASSYSTGVFCEQYF | TGTGCCAGCAGTTACTCGACAGGGGTATTCTGCGAGCAGTACTTC | TRBJ2-7 | TRBD1 | TRBV6-2/TRBV6-3 | NA
CAWSAIRGSPLHF | TGTGCCTGGAGTGCAATACGGGGGTCACCCCTCCACTTT | TRBJ1-6 | NA | TRBV30 | NA
CASSPSLAAASSGANVLTF | TGTGCCAGCTCACCAAGCTTGGCGGCAGCTAGCTCTGGGGCCAACGTCCTGACTTTC | TRBJ2-6 | NA | TRBV18 | few
CASSQDGTASSGNTIYF | TGCGCCAGCAGCCAAGATGGGACAGCCAGCTCTGGAAACACCATATATTTT | TRBJ1-3 | TRBD1 | TRBV4-1 | NA
CASSEVDEQFF | TGTGCCAGCAGTGAAGTAGATGAGCAGTTCTTC | TRBJ2-1 | NA | TRBV6-1 | NA
CASSLLGATEAFF | TGTGCCAGCAGTTTACTCGGAGCGACTGAAGCTTTCTTT | TRBJ1-1 | NA | TRBV28 | NA
CATRAPGQTLPSGGASYNEQFF | TGTGCCACCAGAGCTCCGGGGCAGACTCTTCCCAGCGGGGGGGCCTCCTACAATGAGCAGTTCTTC | TRBJ2-1 | TRBD2 | TRBV24-1 | NA
CATSDRQGGEQYF | TGTGCCACCAGTGACAGACAGGGAGGCGAGCAGTACTTC | TRBJ2-7 | NA | TRBV24-1 | NA
CASSSQGDRVNEAFF | TGCGCCAGCAGCTCCCAAGGGGACAGGGTTAATGAAGCTTTCTTT | TRBJ1-1 | TRBD1 | TRBV5-1 | NA
CATSRDRGTQETQYF | TGTGCCACCAGCAGAGATCGAGGGACACAAGAGACCCAGTACTTC | TRBJ2-5 | NA | TRBV15 | NA
CAISAEVPDTQYF | TGTGCCATCAGCGCAGAGGTTCCAGATACGCAGTATTTT | TRBJ2-3 | NA | TRBV10-3 | NA
CASTQGGRAFF | TGTGCCAGCACTCAGGGGGGAAGAGCTTTCTTT | TRBJ1-1 | TRBD1 | TRBV6-5 | NA
CASSSVEEHPAFF | TGTGCCAGCAGTTCCGTGGAGGAGCATCCGGCTTTCTTT | TRBJ1-1 | NA | TRBV28 | once
CATAGQGEKTDTQYF | TGTGCCACCGCGGGACAGGGGGAAAAAACAGATACGCAGTATTTT | TRBJ2-3 | TRBD1 | TRBV10-3 | NA
CASSSSGASGNTIYF | TGTGCCAGCAGTTCCAGCGGAGCCTCTGGAAACACCATATATTTT | TRBJ1-3 | NA | TRBV27 | once
CASSAGTAYEQYF | TGCGCCAGCAGCGCCGGGACAGCCTACGAGCAGTACTTC | TRBJ2-7 | TRBD1 | TRBV5-1 | few
CASSPAEGSSYNEQFF | TGTGCCAGCTCACCAGCCGAAGGGAGCTCCTACAATGAGCAGTTCTTC | TRBJ2-1 | NA | TRBV18 | NA
CASTPLAGGNTDTQYF | TGTGCCAGCACCCCGCTAGCGGGGGGGAACACAGATACGCAGTATTTT | TRBJ2-3 | TRBD2 | TRBV11-2 | NA
CASSLGSAGPMNTEAFF | TGTGCCAGCAGCTTAGGCTCTGCAGGGCCAATGAACACTGAAGCTTTCTTT | TRBJ1-1 | NA | TRBV7-8 | NA
CATSRDVGATGELFF | TGTGCCACCAGCAGAGATGTTGGGGCCACCGGGGAGCTGTTTTTT | TRBJ2-2 | NA | TRBV15 | NA
CASSLVGGEDTEAFF | TGCGCCAGCAGCTTGGTGGGAGGGGAGGACACTGAAGCTTTCTTT | TRBJ1-1 | NA | TRBV5-1 | NA
CAFSRCETGELFF | TGTGCATTTTCCCGGTGTGAGACCGGGGAGCTGTTTTTT | TRBJ2-2 | NA | TRBV12-2 | NA
CASSKSGSMNTEAFF | TGTGCCAGCAGCAAGTCCGGGTCCATGAACACTGAAGCTTTCTTT | TRBJ1-1 | NA | TRBV14 | NA
CASSPGVPGNTIYF | TGTGCCAGTAGTCCCGGGGTTCCGGGAAACACCATATATTTT | TRBJ1-3 | NA | TRBV19 | NA
CASSPGHLNTEAFF | TGTGCCAGCAGCCCGGGACACTTGAACACTGAAGCTTTCTTT | TRBJ1-1 | NA | TRBV7-9 | NA
CASSDVGGPNTEAFF | TGTGCCAGCAGTGACGTCGGGGGTCCGAACACTGAAGCTTTCTTT | TRBJ1-1 | NA | TRBV6-1 | NA
CASSGTTYQETQYF | TGTGCCAGCAGCGGGACAACCTACCAAGAGACCCAGTACTTC | TRBJ2-5 | NA | TRBV5-6 | NA
CASSPRQGAYEQYF | TGTGCCAGCAGCCCGCGACAGGGGGCTTACGAGCAGTACTTC | TRBJ2-7 | TRBD1 | TRBV13 | NA
CASSSQGSLYNSPLHF | TGTGCCAGCTCTTCACAGGGTTCCCTCTATAATTCACCCCTCCACTTT | TRBJ1-6 | NA | TRBV18 | few
CASSQETGGSGNTIYF | TGCGCCAGCAGCCAAGAGACGGGGGGCTCTGGAAACACCATATATTTT | TRBJ1-3 | NA | TRBV4-3 | NA
CAAIQRQMGANTGELFF | TGCGCCGCGATCCAGCGGCAAATGGGCGCGAACACCGGGGAGCTGTTTTTT | TRBJ2-2 | NA | TRBV10-2 | few
CASSSRDFKGELFF | TGTGCCAGCAGCTCACGGGACTTCAAGGGGGAGCTGTTTTTT | TRBJ2-2 | NA | TRBV5-6 | NA
CASSFDGQSYNEQFF | TGTGCCAGCAGCTTTGACGGACAGTCCTACAATGAGCAGTTCTTC | TRBJ2-1 | NA | TRBV5-5 | NA